Below, 26 T cell receptor beta chains from the same sample are listed, as sequenced in a study of blood T cell repertoires in COVID-19. TCRdb's copy holds only in-frame clones and misses some; the assay was immunoSEQ multiplex PCR. The sample yields a few hundred thousand clones, approximately 87% seen once. Source material: PBMCs or T cells enriched from blood (not recorded which). These receptors were collected from a woman aged 45 to 65 who had recovered from COVID-19.

The chain couples TRBV12-3 or TRBV12-4 to TRBJ2-3; D unresolved. V was shortened by 3 bases and J by 4 bases, with 8 bases between the two germline ends. There are 13 residues in the CDR3. Written as DNA, the CDR3 is TGTGCCAGCAGTTTTCGACGGGCAGATACGCAGTATTTT. This encodes CASSFRRADTQYF.

For the CDR3, the DNA is TGTGCCAGCAGCTTAGGGCCGGGACAGGGGATGGGCTATGGCTACACCTTC. Protein: CASSLGPGQGMGYGYTF. V usage is TRBV7-9 and J usage is TRBJ1-2, with 10 bases identical to TRBD1. This CDR3 region has 17 residues. The V and J ends lost 1 base and 4 bases, in that order; junction bases with no gene match: 9. Germline CDR1 is SEHNR and CDR2 is FQNEAQ (reference sequence).

The genes are TRBV7-9 and TRBJ2-7; 13 bases are shared with TRBD2. CDR1 is SEHNR, CDR2 FQNEAQ, per germline (reference sequence). V was pared by 5 bases and J by 2 bases, with 6 bases of the junction left unmatched. The length of the CDR3 is 16 residues. The CDR3 DNA reads TGTGCCAGCAGCCCGTCGACTAGCGGGGGGACCTACGAGCAGTACTTC. This codes for CASSPSTSGGTYEQYF.

This chain's CDR3 is CASSSARVQLAGARETQYF. The CDR3 DNA is TGTGCCAGCAGCTCAGCCCGTGTGCAGTTAGCGGGGGCGCGGGAGACCCAGTACTTC. The V call is TRBV7-8, the J call TRBJ2-5, with 9 nucleotides matching TRBD2. CDR1 is SGHVS, CDR2 FQNEAQ, per germline. This CDR3 is 19 amino acids long. V was clipped by 4 bases and J by 5 bases; unmatched bases: 20.

The table lists this clone with a few counts. The chain combines TRBV3-1 (or the pseudogene TRBV3-2) with TRBJ1-2; D gene unclear. The germline CDR1 and CDR2 sequences are LGHDT and YNNKEL (reference sequence). Trimming took 3 bases from V and 1 from J, leaving 12 bases between them. CDR3 size: 15 residues. The CDR3: CASSHAPIGNYGYTF. The CDR3 DNA is TGTGCCAGCAGCCACGCCCCGATCGGTAACTATGGCTACACCTTC.

Only one count was recorded for this clone. The CDR3 reads CASSISGGALEQFF. DNA for the CDR3: TGTGCCAGCAGCATAAGCGGGGGGGCCTTGGAGCAGTTCTTC. This rearrangement joins TRBV6-5 to TRBJ2-1, with 10 bases matching TRBD2. Trimming removed 6 bases from V and 10 bases from J; junction bases left unmatched: 9. The CDR3 loop spans 14 amino acids. Germline loops: CDR1 MNHEY, CDR2 SVGAGI.

On this clone: Other DNA sequences within the sample encode an identical CDR3. V usage is TRBV15 and J usage is TRBJ2-5; no reliable D call. V lost 9 bases and J lost 5, with 13 bases in between. CDR3 length equals 12 residues. Germline CDR1 is LNHNV and CDR2 is YYDKDF (reference sequence). CDR3 sequence reads: CATSRVGETQYF. CDR3 in DNA: TGTGCCACTAGCCGGGTTGGGGAGACCCAGTACTTC.

The chain links TRBV2 to TRBJ1-2, with 7 bases identical to TRBD1. The germline gives CDR1 SNHLY, CDR2 FYNNEI. CDR3 length equals 13 residues. The V gene end was trimmed by 6 bases and the J gene end by 2 bases; junction bases not matched to a gene: 3. The CDR3: CASRGDSNYGYTF. CDR3 nucleotides: TGTGCCAGCAGAGGGGACAGCAACTATGGCTACACCTTC. Variable domain in full (rest from reference TRBV2 and TRBJ1-2): EPEVTQTPSHQVTQMGQEVILRCVPISNHLYFYWYRQILGQKVEFLVSFYNNEISEKSEIFDDQFSVERPDGSNFTLKIRSTKLEDSAMYFCASRGDSNYGYTFGSGTRLTVV.

The chain uses TRBV28 and TRBJ1-2, with D tentatively TRBD1 (6 bases). CDR1 and CDR2 from the germline V gene are MDHEN and SYDVKM. V lost 5 bases and J lost 8, with 12 bases in between. The CDR3 covers 12 residues. The CDR3 protein is CASSPGTRGYTF. The CDR3 DNA is TGTGCCAGCAGTCCAGGGACAAGAGGCTACACCTTC.

This clone was observed a single time. V is TRBV28 and J is TRBJ2-2; 15 bases agree with TRBD2. V lost 2 bases, J lost 0 bases, and 4 bases stayed unmatched. CDR1 and CDR2 (germline): MDHEN, SYDVKM. The CDR3 sequence is 19 residues long. CDR3 bases: TGTGCCAGCAGTTTACGCGGACTAGCGGGGGGGTCGAACACCGGGGAGCTGTTTTTT. Translated: CASSLRGLAGGSNTGELFF.

The chain couples TRBV28 to TRBJ2-5; TRBD1 agrees at 8 bases. This CDR3 has 15 residues. V gave up 5 bases and J gave up 1 base; unmatched junction bases: 6. From germline, CDR1 is MDHEN and CDR2 SYDVKM. The CDR3 DNA is TGTGCCAGCAGTGAAAACAGGGGGATCCAAGAGACCCAGTACTTC. Encoded protein: CASSENRGIQETQYF.

This rearrangement joins TRBV13 to TRBJ2-5, with no clear D. The CDR3 covers 13 residues. Germline lookup yields CDR1 PRHDT and CDR2 FYEKMQ (reference sequence). V gave up 1 base and J gave up 5 bases, with 8 bases separating them. For the CDR3, the DNA is TGTGCCAGCAGCTTAGAGCGTAGTGAGACCCAGTACTTC. It is translated as CASSLERSETQYF.

This clone has at least ten counts. The chain joins TRBV9 to TRBJ2-2; 9 bases are shared with TRBD2. Germline CDR1 SGDLS, CDR2 YYNGEE. The CDR3 consists of 18 residues. Germline trimming cut 0 bases from V and 4 bases from J; bases unmatched to any gene: 10. The CDR3 region has the DNA TGTGCCAGCAGCGTAGGGGGTTCGGGGACTAGCAGCACCGGGGAGCTGTTTTTT. It specifies CASSVGGSGTSSTGELFF.

This clone appeared once. The V call is TRBV6-1, the J call TRBJ1-5; D may be TRBD1 (6 bases). The CDR3 has 15 amino acids. Per the germline V gene, CDR1 is MNHNS and CDR2 is SASEGT. The ends were cut back, 1 base at V and 1 base at J, with 8 bases in the middle. The chain's CDR3 is CASSEGTVSNQPQHF. CDR3 in DNA: TGTGCCAGCAGTGAAGGGACAGTCAGCAATCAGCCCCAGCATTTT.

Worth noting for this clone: Other DNA sequences in the sample encode the same CDR3. The chain carries TRBV7-9 and TRBJ2-7, with D perhaps matching TRBD1 (6 bases). This CDR3 contains 13 residues. The V end was cut by 6 bases, the J end by 1 base, with 10 bases between. Germline V gene sequence: CDR1 SEHNR, CDR2 FQNEAQ (reference sequence). The CDR3: CASSPTGSYEQYF. DNA for the CDR3: TGTGCCAGCAGTCCGACAGGTTCCTACGAGCAGTACTTC.

The chain joins TRBV19 to TRBJ1-2; 8 bases fit TRBD1. Germline V gene lookup returns CDR1 LNHDA and CDR2 SQIVND (reference sequence). The V and J ends lost 4 bases and 5 bases, in that order; junction bases with no gene match: 9. The CDR3 extends over 15 amino acids. For the CDR3, the DNA is TGTGCCAGTAGTAGAGACGGACAGGGAAATTATGGCTACACCTTC. Translated, it gives CASSRDGQGNYGYTF.

This clone was counted a few times. V gene TRBV7-8 combines with J gene TRBJ2-7; the D gene is possibly TRBD2 (5 bases). Trimming removed 5 bases from V and 3 bases from J, with 11 bases in between. CDR1 and CDR2 (germline): SGHVS, FQNEAQ. CDR3 size: 13 residues. In DNA, the CDR3 is TGTGCCAGCAGCCCCCAGGACTTCTACGAGCAGTACTTC. Its protein is CASSPQDFYEQYF.

The rearrangement links TRBV9 to TRBJ2-3; 7 nucleotides line up with TRBD2. CDR1 and CDR2 from the germline V gene are SGDLS and YYNGEE. The ends lost 3 bases at V and 2 bases at J; junction bases unmatched: 6. The CDR3 loop spans 15 amino acids. The CDR3 spells CASSAGLPNTDTQYF. For the CDR3, the DNA is TGTGCCAGCAGCGCGGGACTACCAAACACAGATACGCAGTATTTT.

J is TRBJ1-2 and V is TRBV6-5; TRBD1 is a possible D gene (5 bases). The CDR3 contains 15 residues. CDR1 MNHEY and CDR2 SVGAGI come from the germline V gene. With 4 bases removed from V and 0 bases from J, the gap between germline ends came to 12 bases. The DNA of the CDR3 is TGTGCCAGCAGTTTATTCGGGGGTACTAACTATGGCTACACCTTC. It encodes CASSLFGGTNYGYTF.

The table lists this clone with a count of one. This chain joins TRBV30 and TRBJ1-1; possibly TRBD1 for D (5 bases). The germline V gene has CDR1 GTSNPN and CDR2 SVGIG (reference sequence). This CDR3 spans 11 amino acids. V lost 8 bases, J lost 5 bases, and 12 bases lay in between. In DNA form, the CDR3 reads TGTGCCACCCAACGGGGGACTGAAGCTTTCTTT. This codes for CATQRGTEAFF.

This chain joins TRBV7-2 and TRBJ2-2; D is uncertain. The CDR3 sequence is 13 residues long. V lost 2 bases and J lost 5, with 6 bases in between. Germline V CDR1 and CDR2: SGHTA, FQGNSA. The CDR3 reads CASSLKTTGELFF. Here the CDR3 DNA reads TGTGCCAGCAGCTTAAAAACAACCGGGGAGCTGTTTTTT.

The chain carries TRBV7-2 and TRBJ2-3, with D maybe TRBD2 (6 bases). Germline V CDR1 and CDR2: SGHTA, FQGNSA. Trimming left V 5 bases short and J 8 bases short, with 20 bases between. The CDR3 has 15 residues. The chain's CDR3 is CASSPGGAHVGTQYF. DNA for the CDR3: TGTGCCAGCAGCCCAGGCGGGGCGCACGTGGGTACGCAGTATTTT. The whole variable domain, remainder taken from reference TRBV7-2 and TRBJ2-3, is GAGVSQSPSNKVTEKGKDVELRCDPISGHTALYWYRQSLGQGLEFLIYFQGNSAPDKSGLPSDRFSAERTGGSVSTLTIQRTQQEDSAVYLCASSPGGAHVGTQYFGPGTRLTVL.

This clone has just a few counts. This chain connects TRBV28 to TRBJ1-2; TRBD1 matches 9 bases. The CDR3 length is 14 residues. Losses at the gene ends were 6 bases for V and 8 bases for J; bases not matched to a gene: 10. Germline V CDR1 and CDR2: MDHEN, SYDVKM. CDR3 DNA: TGTGCCAGCAGACCCCAACAGGGGGCGGGAGGCTACACCTTC. It yields the protein CASRPQQGAGGYTF.

The chain has TRBV28 and TRBJ1-1; D is possibly TRBD1 (6 bases). The length of the CDR3 is 17 residues. V lost 6 bases and J 0 bases, leaving 20 bases between the germline ends. Looked up from germline, CDR1 is MDHEN and CDR2 is SYDVKM. The CDR3 protein is CASRFRGAILMNTEAFF. The CDR3 nucleotides are TGTGCCAGCAGATTCAGGGGCGCGATCCTCATGAACACTGAAGCTTTCTTT.

This chain connects TRBV7-3 to TRBJ1-1; possibly TRBD1 for D (5 bases). V was cut by 5 bases and J by 1 base, with 14 bases left in between. The CDR3 is 15 amino acids. The germline CDR1 and CDR2 sequences are SGHTA and FQGTGA. CDR3 sequence (DNA): TGTGCCAGCAGCCCCAACGGGGGAGGGAACACTGAAGCTTTCTTT. This translates into CASSPNGGGNTEAFF.

The rearrangement joins TRBV4-3 to TRBJ1-1; 10 bases map to TRBD1. The trim removed 2 bases at V and 3 bases at J, leaving 12 bases unmatched. Germline V gives CDR1 LGHNA, CDR2 YSLEER. The CDR3 spans 18 residues. Written as DNA, the CDR3 is TGCGCCAGCAGCCAACCCCGGGACAGGGGCGCCGCCTACACTGAAGCTTTCTTT. Protein sequence: CASSQPRDRGAAYTEAFF.